This entry lists 11 T cell receptor beta chains sequenced from one sample in a study of response to subunit inactivated influenza vaccine. Each CDR3 protein is one row after TCRdb ran MiXCR on the RT-PCR reads. Of 500,000 to 550,000 distinct CDR3 sequences in the sample, approximately 20% were seen once. The same sample was also used in a study of T cells expressing NK-cell markers. That study adds: 5'RACE template switching with UMIs generated TCR beta cDNA.

Here the sequenced sample was CD4+ T cells sorted from PBMCs, taken approximately 12 days after vaccination. The source of these receptors is a man aged 45-65 years who received an inactivated influenza vaccine.

The chain carries TRBV5-4 and TRBJ2-6, with D perhaps given as TRBD1 or TRBD2 (5 bases each). Trimming left V 0 bases short and J 2 bases short, with 15 bases between. Germline CDR1 reads SGHNT; CDR2 reads YYREEE (reference sequence). This CDR3 comprises 18 residues. The chain's CDR3 is CASSLAFARDPGANVLTF. In nucleotides, the CDR3 is TGTGCCAGCAGCTTGGCCTTCGCCAGGGACCCTGGGGCCAACGTCCTGACTTTC.

This clonotype has more than one count but fewer than ten. CDR3 protein: CASSQGTSGGWEQFF. Here the CDR3 DNA reads TGTGCCAGCAGCCAGGGCACTAGCGGGGGGTGGGAGCAGTTCTTC. J is TRBJ2-1 and V is TRBV11-2; 12 bases line up with TRBD2. CDR1 SGHAT and CDR2 FQNNGV come from the germline V gene. The CDR3 runs to 15 residues. V was clipped by 5 bases and J by 10 bases; unmatched bases: 9.

This clonotype turned up a few times. The V and J genes are TRBV27 and TRBJ1-1, with D perhaps matching TRBD1 (5 bases). The CDR3 has 18 amino acids. V was cut by 3 bases and J by 6 bases, with 26 bases left in between. In germline, CDR1 is MNHEY, CDR2 SMNVEV (reference sequence). Here the CDR3 DNA reads TGTGCCAGCAGTTTGGGGGTCGGCCAAACTCGCGCCATCGCTGAAGCTTTCTTT. This translates into CASSLGVGQTRAIAEAFF.

This clonotype was seen a handful of times. This chain connects TRBV6-2 or TRBV6-3 to TRBJ2-1, with TRBD1 matching over 7 bases. Germline V gene sequence: CDR1 MNHEY, CDR2 SVGEGT. V shed 2 bases, J shed 8 bases, and the junction held 12 bases outside the gene matches. The CDR3 is 16 residues long. This CDR3 reads CASSYQTGRISHEQFF. In DNA, the CDR3 is TGTGCCAGCAGTTACCAGACAGGGAGAATCAGCCATGAGCAGTTCTTC.

The chain couples TRBV19 to TRBJ1-5, with TRBD1 as a possible D gene (6 bases). The CDR3 contains 15 residues. V lost 6 bases to trimming and J lost 3 bases, with 15 bases between them. Germline CDR1 LNHDA, CDR2 SQIVND (reference sequence). CDR3 sequence (DNA): TGTGCCAGTAGCACTGGGGGGGCATTCAATCAGCCCCAGCATTTT. Translation: CASSTGGAFNQPQHF.

CDR3 in amino acids: CASSKSGRARGTGELFF. DNA of the CDR3: TGTGCCAGCAGCAAAAGCGGGAGGGCAAGGGGCACCGGGGAGCTGTTTTTT. The J gene is TRBJ2-2, the V gene TRBV11-2; 10 nucleotides agree with TRBD2. The V and J ends lost 5 bases and 4 bases, in that order; junction bases with no gene match: 10. The germline CDR1 and CDR2 sequences are SGHAT and FQNNGV. The CDR3 contains 17 residues.

In its sample, this clonotype was seen a few times. The chain couples TRBV5-6 to TRBJ2-3; D might be TRBD2 (5 bases). The CDR3 loop spans 15 amino acids. V lost 1 base and J 3 bases, leaving 12 bases between the germline ends. Germline assignment: CDR1 SGHDT and CDR2 YYEEEE. CDR3 loop: CASSLRGFGTDTQYF. DNA for the CDR3: TGTGCCAGCAGCTTGAGAGGGTTTGGGACAGATACGCAGTATTTT. The complete variable domain, with remaining parts taken from reference TRBV5-6 and TRBJ2-3, reads DAGVTQSPTHLIKTRGQQVTLRCSPKSGHDTVSWYQQALGQGPQFIFQYYEEEERQRGNFPDRFSGHQFPNYSSELNVNALLLGDSALYLCASSLRGFGTDTQYFGPGTRLTVL.

The chain combines TRBV11-2 with TRBJ2-1; TRBD1 matches 7 bases. J lost 4 bases, V lost 5 bases, and 5 bases had no gene match. The CDR3 spans 14 residues. The germline V gene encodes CDR1 SGHAT and CDR2 FQNNGV. CDR3 region: CASSPYRGYNEQFF. CDR3 sequence (DNA): TGTGCCAGCAGCCCCTACAGGGGATACAATGAGCAGTTCTTC.

The V call is TRBV6-5, the J call TRBJ2-2; 10 nucleotides align to TRBD1. V gave up 1 base and J gave up 13 bases; unmatched junction bases: 15. Germline CDR1 and CDR2: MNHEY and SVGAGI. The CDR3 sequence is 17 residues long. The CDR3 nucleotides read TGTGCCAGCAGTTACTTGAGGGACAGGGGCCTTTCTTTGGGGCTGTTTTTT. It yields the protein CASSYLRDRGLSLGLFF.

This clonotype was seen only a few times. The chain has TRBV11-1 and TRBJ1-2; TRBD1 matches at 7 bases. Germline loops: CDR1 SGHAT, CDR2 FQDESV (reference sequence). The CDR3 runs to 15 residues. The J segment lost 0 bases and the V segment lost 3 bases, leaving 4 bases of the junction unmatched. For the CDR3, the DNA is TGTGCCAGCAGCTTGGGGACAGCGTCTAACTATGGCTACACCTTC. Translating gives CASSLGTASNYGYTF.

The rearrangement joins TRBV5-6 to TRBJ2-5, with unresolved D. This CDR3 contains 15 residues. CDR1 is SGHDT and CDR2 is YYEEEE in the germline V gene. V was cut by 0 bases and J by 7 bases, with 16 bases left in between. The CDR3 coding sequence is TGTGCCAGCAGCTTGGTAAACAGACCGGGTGGGACCCAGTACTTC. Protein sequence: CASSLVNRPGGTQYF.